This TCR beta chain was profiled in a study of blood T cell repertoires in COVID-19. Germline CDR1 and CDR2: MNHNS and SASEGT. CDR3 length: 15 residues. J gave up 3 bases and V 2 bases, and 6 bases lay outside the gene matches. Method: immunoSEQ multiplex PCR; TCRdb's copy keeps in-frame clones and lacks some. Here the sample spans 70,000 to 75,000 clones, around four fifths being singletons. The rearrangement links TRBV6-1 to TRBJ2-7, with 8 bases that match TRBD1. Sample: peripheral blood. The receptor was isolated from a woman in her sixties with acute or convalescent COVID-19. The CDR3 DNA reads TGTGCCAGCAGTGAATTTGGGGACAGGTTCTACGAGCAGTACTTC. Its translation is CASSEFGDRFYEQYF.